The rows below give T cell receptor beta chains drawn from one sample of a study of T-cell reconstitution after alpha-beta-depleted transplantation in children. TCRdb reprocessed the PCR reads via MiXCR and lists one record per CDR3 protein. This sample has about 640,000 distinct CDR3 sequences; 16% occur once, and the top ten carry approximately 1%. The source material was PBMCs from the stem cell graft donor, sampled from the stem cell graft. The receptors were sampled from a human donor who donated a stem cell graft to a child with acute myeloid leukemia. CDR3s include the opening cysteine and the closing phenylalanine or tryptophan. Each record gives: J gene, CDR3 length, V gene, CDR3 protein.

J gene: TRBJ2-1
CDR3 length: 15
V gene: TRBV3-1
CDR3 protein: CASSQAGGAYNEQFF

J gene: TRBJ1-1
CDR3 length: 13
V gene: TRBV5-5
CDR3 protein: CASSSYTNTEAFF

J gene: TRBJ1-1
CDR3 length: 15
V gene: TRBV20-1
CDR3 protein: CSASPGGAVNTEAFF

J gene: TRBJ2-5
CDR3 length: 17
V gene: TRBV20-1
CDR3 protein: CSARSSWTSGGMETQYF

J gene: TRBJ2-2
CDR3 length: 12
V gene: TRBV29-1
CDR3 protein: CSAGTGNGELFF

J gene: TRBJ2-7
CDR3 length: 14
V gene: TRBV6-1
CDR3 protein: CASSERGQGAEQYF

J gene: TRBJ1-1
CDR3 length: 11
V gene: TRBV5-1
CDR3 protein: CASSLSGEAFF

J gene: TRBJ1-2
CDR3 length: 18
V gene: TRBV7-2
CDR3 protein: CASSLLRPGQGRNYGYTF

J gene: TRBJ2-2
CDR3 length: 14
V gene: TRBV24-1
CDR3 protein: CATTPPGNTGELFF

J gene: TRBJ2-4
CDR3 length: 15
V gene: TRBV7-2
CDR3 protein: CASSPRGEAKNIQYF

J gene: TRBJ2-6
CDR3 length: 19
V gene: TRBV6-2/TRBV6-3
CDR3 protein: CASSPTRQWGLSGANVLTF

J gene: TRBJ2-1
CDR3 length: 15
V gene: TRBV9
CDR3 protein: CASSSTGAADNEQFF

J gene: TRBJ2-7
CDR3 length: 15
V gene: TRBV6-5
CDR3 protein: CASSWPGTGVYEQYF

J gene: TRBJ2-1
CDR3 length: 14
V gene: TRBV20-1
CDR3 protein: CSASLAGFNDEQFF

J gene: TRBJ2-3
CDR3 length: 20
V gene: TRBV20-1
CDR3 protein: CRGRAPGLAGARPGTDTQYF

J gene: TRBJ1-4
CDR3 length: 13
V gene: TRBV20-1
CDR3 protein: CSAVSGTNEKLFF

J gene: TRBJ2-3
CDR3 length: 14
V gene: TRBV5-5
CDR3 protein: CASSQRTLTDTQYF

J gene: TRBJ1-2
CDR3 length: 14
V gene: TRBV7-6
CDR3 protein: CASSLGRGDGGYTF

J gene: TRBJ2-1
CDR3 length: 16
V gene: TRBV15
CDR3 protein: CATSRAGLGSYNEQFF

J gene: TRBJ1-1
CDR3 length: 11
V gene: TRBV18
CDR3 protein: CASSSDTEAFF

J gene: TRBJ2-3
CDR3 length: 14
V gene: TRBV20-1
CDR3 protein: CSAGLAGDTDTQYF

J gene: TRBJ1-1
CDR3 length: 13
V gene: TRBV4-3
CDR3 protein: CASSQVVNTEAFF

J gene: TRBJ2-3
CDR3 length: 12
V gene: TRBV30
CDR3 protein: CAWNSGPDTQYF

J gene: TRBJ1-2
CDR3 length: 13
V gene: TRBV28
CDR3 protein: CASSLSDIYGYTF

J gene: TRBJ2-7
CDR3 length: 13
V gene: TRBV7-9
CDR3 protein: CASKTGGFSEQYF

J gene: TRBJ2-7
CDR3 length: 13
V gene: TRBV12-3/TRBV12-4
CDR3 protein: CASSPFLGGEQYF

J gene: TRBJ2-7
CDR3 length: 16
V gene: TRBV27
CDR3 protein: CASSPRWDRAGYEQYF

J gene: TRBJ2-6
CDR3 length: 17
V gene: TRBV20-1
CDR3 protein: CSARDDRGGSGANVLTF

J gene: TRBJ1-1
CDR3 length: 16
V gene: TRBV5-5
CDR3 protein: CASSLSGTGLNTEAFF

J gene: TRBJ1-5
CDR3 length: 13
V gene: TRBV20-1
CDR3 protein: CSAGTVTNQPQHF

J gene: TRBJ2-5
CDR3 length: 17
V gene: TRBV28
CDR3 protein: CASSQISSGGIQETQYF